This TCR beta chain was obtained from a study of T cells expressing NK-cell markers. Germline V lookup: CDR1 MNHEY, CDR2 SVGAGI. This CDR3 is built from 15 residues. TCRdb re-called the 5' RACE reads and shows each CDR3 protein once, DNA omitted. In total, the table holds 550,000 to 600,000 distinct CDR3 sequences. Sequencing was performed on blood T cells: a sorted CD56 or NKG2C T cell subset, CD4+ or CD8+ T cells, or bulk PBMC T cells (not recorded which). This chain uses TRBV6-5 with TRBJ2-7; TCRdb gives TRBD1 as the D gene, but with no DNA this cannot be confirmed. The sequence derives from a man younger than 30 in good health. CDR3 amino acids: CASSYSRAQGREQYF.